The entry below describes one T cell receptor (beta chain). Its specificity is not known. TCRdb keeps only in-frame clones here, not all; method: immunoSEQ multiplex PCR. The sample has 12,000 to 15,000 clones; roughly 80% are singletons. This sample is drawn from a study of follicular helper T cells after annual influenza vaccination. The study's findings and limits: Day 7 ICOS+CD38+ clones were most often found later in ICOS-CD38- cTfh cells. Change in circulating plasmablasts correlated with ICOS+CD38+ cTfh clonality change.

The sample's time point: 2014-2015 season, 7 days after vaccination. Non-naive CD4+CXCR5+PD-1+ cTfh were sorted into ICOS+CD38+ and ICOS-CD38- fractions. The germline V and J ends were trimmed by 5 bases and 2 bases, with 13 bases remaining between them. CDR1 and CDR2 from the germline V gene are MNHEY and SMNVEV (reference sequence). The CDR3 extends over 14 amino acids. V is TRBV27 and J is TRBJ2-7; TRBD1 is a possible D gene (6 bases). This receptor was obtained from an adult who received the influenza vaccine. The sequences come from CXCR5+ CD38- circulating T follicular helper cells from blood, collected 7 days after influenza vaccination. This sample's subset: circulating Tfh, non-naive CD4+CXCR5+PD-1+ (ICOS+CD38+ or ICOS-CD38-). In DNA form, the CDR3 reads TGTGCCAGCAGTCCGGGACAAGGACCCTACGAGCAGTACTTC. Its protein is CASSPGQGPYEQYF.